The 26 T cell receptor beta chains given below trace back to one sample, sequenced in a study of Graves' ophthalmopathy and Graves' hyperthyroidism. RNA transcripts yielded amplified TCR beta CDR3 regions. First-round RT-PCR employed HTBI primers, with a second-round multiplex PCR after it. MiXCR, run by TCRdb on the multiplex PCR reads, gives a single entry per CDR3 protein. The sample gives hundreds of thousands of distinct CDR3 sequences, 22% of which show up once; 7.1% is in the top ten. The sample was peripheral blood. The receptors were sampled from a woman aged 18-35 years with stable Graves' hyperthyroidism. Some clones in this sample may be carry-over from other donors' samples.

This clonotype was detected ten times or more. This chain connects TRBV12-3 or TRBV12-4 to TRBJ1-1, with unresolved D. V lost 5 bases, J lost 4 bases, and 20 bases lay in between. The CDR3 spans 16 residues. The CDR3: CASSPILRVEGTEAFF. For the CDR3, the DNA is TGTGCCAGCAGTCCAATCCTCCGGGTTGAGGGCACTGAAGCTTTCTTT.

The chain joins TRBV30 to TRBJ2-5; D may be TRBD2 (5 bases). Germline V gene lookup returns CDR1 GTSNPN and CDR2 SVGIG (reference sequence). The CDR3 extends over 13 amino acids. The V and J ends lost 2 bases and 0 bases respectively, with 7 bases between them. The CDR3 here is CAWSNGDQETQYF. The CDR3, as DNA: TGTGCCTGGAGTAACGGGGACCAAGAGACCCAGTACTTC.

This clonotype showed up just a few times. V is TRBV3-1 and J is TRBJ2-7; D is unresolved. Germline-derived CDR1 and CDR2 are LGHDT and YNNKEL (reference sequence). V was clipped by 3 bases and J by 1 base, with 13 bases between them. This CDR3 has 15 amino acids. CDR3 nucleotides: TGTGCCAGCAGCCATGATTTTTTCAGTTCCTACGAGCAGTACTTC. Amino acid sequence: CASSHDFFSSYEQYF.

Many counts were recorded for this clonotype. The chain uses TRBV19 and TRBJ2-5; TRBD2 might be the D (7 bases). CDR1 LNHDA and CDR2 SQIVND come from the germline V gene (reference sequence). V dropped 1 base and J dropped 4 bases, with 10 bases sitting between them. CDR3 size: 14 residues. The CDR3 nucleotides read TGTGCCAGTAGTATAGTCGGGGGGCTAGAGACCCAGTACTTC. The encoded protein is CASSIVGGLETQYF. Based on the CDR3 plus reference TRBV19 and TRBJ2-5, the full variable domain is DGGITQSPKYLFRKEGQNVTLSCEQNLNHDAMYWYRQDPGQGLRLIYYSQIVNDFQKGDIAEGYSVSREKKESFPLTVTSAQKNPTAFYLCASSIVGGLETQYFGPGTRLLVL.

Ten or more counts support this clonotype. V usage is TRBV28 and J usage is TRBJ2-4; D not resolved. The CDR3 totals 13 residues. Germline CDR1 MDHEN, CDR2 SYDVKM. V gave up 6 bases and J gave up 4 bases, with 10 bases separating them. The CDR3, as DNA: TGTGCCAGCAGGGTGGGATCGAAAAACATTCAGTACTTC. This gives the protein CASRVGSKNIQYF.

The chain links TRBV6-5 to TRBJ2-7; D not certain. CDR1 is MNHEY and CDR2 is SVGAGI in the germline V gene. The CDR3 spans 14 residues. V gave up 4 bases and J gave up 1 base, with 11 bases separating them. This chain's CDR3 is CASSWQGSSYEQYF. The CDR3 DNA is TGTGCCAGCAGTTGGCAAGGTTCTTCCTACGAGCAGTACTTC.

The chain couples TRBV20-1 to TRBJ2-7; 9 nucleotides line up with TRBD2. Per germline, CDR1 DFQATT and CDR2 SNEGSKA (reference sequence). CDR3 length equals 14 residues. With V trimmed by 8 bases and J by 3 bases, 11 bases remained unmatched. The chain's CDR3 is CSPARLAGIYEQYF. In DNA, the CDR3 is TGCAGTCCCGCCAGGCTAGCGGGGATCTACGAGCAGTACTTC.

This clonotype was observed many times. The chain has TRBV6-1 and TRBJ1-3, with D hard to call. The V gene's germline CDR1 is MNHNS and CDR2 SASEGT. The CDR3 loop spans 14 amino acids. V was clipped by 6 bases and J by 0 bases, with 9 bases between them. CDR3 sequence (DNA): TGTGCCAGCAGGGAAAGAGGCTCTGGAAACACCATATATTTT. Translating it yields CASRERGSGNTIYF.

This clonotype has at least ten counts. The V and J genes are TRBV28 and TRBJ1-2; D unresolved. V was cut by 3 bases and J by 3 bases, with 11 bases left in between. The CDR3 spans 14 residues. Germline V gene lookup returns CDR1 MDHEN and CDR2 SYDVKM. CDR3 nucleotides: TGTGCCAGCAGTTTTGCCGGTGCGTACTATGGCTACACCTTC. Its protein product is CASSFAGAYYGYTF.

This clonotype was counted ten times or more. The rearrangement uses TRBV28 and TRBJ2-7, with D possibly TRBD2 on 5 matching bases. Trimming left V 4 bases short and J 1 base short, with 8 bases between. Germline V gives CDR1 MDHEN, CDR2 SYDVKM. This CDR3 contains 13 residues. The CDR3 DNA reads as TGTGCCAGCAGTTCGTGGACTTCCTACGAGCAGTACTTC. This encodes CASSSWTSYEQYF.

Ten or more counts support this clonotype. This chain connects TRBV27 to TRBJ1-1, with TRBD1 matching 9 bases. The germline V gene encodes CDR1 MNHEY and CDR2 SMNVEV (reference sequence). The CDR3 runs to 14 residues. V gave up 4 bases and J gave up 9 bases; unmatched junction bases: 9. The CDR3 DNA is TGTGCCAGCAGTTCTTCCCGGACAGGGGTTCAAGCTTTCTTT. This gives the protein CASSSSRTGVQAFF.

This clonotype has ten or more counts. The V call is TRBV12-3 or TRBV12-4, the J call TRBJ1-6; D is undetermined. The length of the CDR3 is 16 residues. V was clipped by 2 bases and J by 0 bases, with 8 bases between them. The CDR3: CASSLRGSSYNSPLHF. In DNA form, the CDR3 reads TGTGCCAGCAGTTTACGCGGGAGCTCCTATAATTCACCCCTCCACTTT.

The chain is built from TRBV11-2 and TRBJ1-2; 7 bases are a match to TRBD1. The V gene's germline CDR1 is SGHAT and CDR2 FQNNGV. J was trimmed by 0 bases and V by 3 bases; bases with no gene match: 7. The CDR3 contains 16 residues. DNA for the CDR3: TGTGCCAGCAGCTTTTCGCCCGGGACAGCTAACTATGGCTACACCTTC. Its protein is CASSFSPGTANYGYTF.

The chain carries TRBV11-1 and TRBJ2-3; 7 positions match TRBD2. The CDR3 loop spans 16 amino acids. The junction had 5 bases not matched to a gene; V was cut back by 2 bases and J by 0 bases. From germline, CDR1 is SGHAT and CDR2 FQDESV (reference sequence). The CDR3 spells CASSLRGDESTDTQYF. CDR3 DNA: TGTGCCAGCAGCTTACGGGGGGACGAGAGCACAGATACGCAGTATTTT.

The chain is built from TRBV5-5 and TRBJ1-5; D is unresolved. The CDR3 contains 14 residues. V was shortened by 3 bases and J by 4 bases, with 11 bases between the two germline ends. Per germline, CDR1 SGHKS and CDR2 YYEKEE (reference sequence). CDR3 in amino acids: CASSSVDGNQPQHF. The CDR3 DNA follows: TGTGCCAGCAGCTCGGTTGACGGGAATCAGCCCCAGCATTTT.

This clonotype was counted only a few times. The CDR3 loop reads CSVLAGDRGPEAFF. Here the CDR3 DNA reads TGCAGCGTCCTGGCGGGGGACAGGGGCCCTGAAGCTTTCTTT. V and J are TRBV29-1 and TRBJ1-1; 10 bases are a match to TRBD1. Germline V CDR1 and CDR2: SQVTM, ANQGSEA. The junction had 10 bases not matched to a gene; V was cut back by 6 bases and J by 6 bases. The CDR3 length is 14 residues.

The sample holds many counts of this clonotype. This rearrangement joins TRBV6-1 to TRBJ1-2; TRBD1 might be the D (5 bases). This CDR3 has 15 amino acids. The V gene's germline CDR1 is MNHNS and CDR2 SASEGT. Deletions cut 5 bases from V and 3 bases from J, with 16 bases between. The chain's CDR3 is CASSILRDGDYGYTF. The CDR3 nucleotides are TGTGCCAGCAGTATTCTCCGGGACGGCGACTATGGCTACACCTTC.

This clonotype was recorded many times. CDR3 coding DNA: TGTGCCAGTAATCTAGCAACAGTGAGCAATCAGCCCCAGCATTTT. This codes for CASNLATVSNQPQHF. The chain uses TRBV19 and TRBJ1-5; D not resolved. The ends were cut back, 7 bases at V and 1 base at J, with 14 bases in the middle. Germline CDR1 and CDR2: LNHDA and SQIVND (reference sequence). This CDR3 region has 15 residues.

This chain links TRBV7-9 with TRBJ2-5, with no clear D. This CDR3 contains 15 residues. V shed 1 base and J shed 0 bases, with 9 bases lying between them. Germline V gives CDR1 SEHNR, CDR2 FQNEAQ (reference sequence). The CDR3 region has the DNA TGTGCCAGCAGCTTAGGAAGTCAGAACCAAGAGACCCAGTACTTC. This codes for CASSLGSQNQETQYF.

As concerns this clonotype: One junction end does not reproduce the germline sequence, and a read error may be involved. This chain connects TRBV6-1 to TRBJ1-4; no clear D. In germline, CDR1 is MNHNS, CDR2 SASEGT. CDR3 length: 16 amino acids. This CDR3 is CASSVNHPVGNEKLLF. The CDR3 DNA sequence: TGTGCCAGCAGTGTGAACCATCCCGTTGGTAATGAAAAACTGTTGTTT.

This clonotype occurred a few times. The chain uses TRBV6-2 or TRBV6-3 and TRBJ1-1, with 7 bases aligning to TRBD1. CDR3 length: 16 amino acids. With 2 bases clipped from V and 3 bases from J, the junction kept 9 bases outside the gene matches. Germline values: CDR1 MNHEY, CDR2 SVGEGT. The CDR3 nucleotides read TGTGCCAGCAGTTACGGGGCAGGGGGAAGGGACACTGAAGCTTTCTTT. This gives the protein CASSYGAGGRDTEAFF.

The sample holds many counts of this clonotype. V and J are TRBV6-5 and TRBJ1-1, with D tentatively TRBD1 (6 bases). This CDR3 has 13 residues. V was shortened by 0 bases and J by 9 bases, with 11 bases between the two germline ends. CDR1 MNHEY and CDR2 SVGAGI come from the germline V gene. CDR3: CASSYSGTNKAFF. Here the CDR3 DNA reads TGTGCCAGCAGTTACTCCGGGACAAACAAAGCTTTCTTT.

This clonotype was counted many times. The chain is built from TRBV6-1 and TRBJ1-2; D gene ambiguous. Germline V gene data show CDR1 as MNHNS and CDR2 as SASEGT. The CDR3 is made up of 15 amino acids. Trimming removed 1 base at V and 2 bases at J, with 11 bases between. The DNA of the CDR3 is TGTGCCAGCAGTGAAGGTGGGCTGGGGAACTATGGCTACACCTTC. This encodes CASSEGGLGNYGYTF.

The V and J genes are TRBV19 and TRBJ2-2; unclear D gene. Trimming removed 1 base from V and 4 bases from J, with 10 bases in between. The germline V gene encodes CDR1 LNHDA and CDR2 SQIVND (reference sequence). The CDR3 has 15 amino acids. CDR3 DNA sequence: TGTGCCAGTAGTATAGGAAGACCCTCCACCGGGGAGCTGTTTTTT. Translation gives CASSIGRPSTGELFF.

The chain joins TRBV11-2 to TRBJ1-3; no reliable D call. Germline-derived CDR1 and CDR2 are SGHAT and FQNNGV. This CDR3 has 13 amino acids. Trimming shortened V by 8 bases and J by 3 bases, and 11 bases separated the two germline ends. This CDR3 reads CASSRTDGNTIYF. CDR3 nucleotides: TGTGCCAGCTCAAGGACGGATGGAAACACCATATATTTT.

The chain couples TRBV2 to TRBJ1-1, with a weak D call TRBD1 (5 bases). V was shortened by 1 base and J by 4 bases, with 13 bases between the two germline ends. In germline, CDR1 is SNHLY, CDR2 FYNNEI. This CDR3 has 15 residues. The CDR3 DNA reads TGTGCCAGCAGTGAAGTAGGGGTGTTTGGCACTGAAGCTTTCTTT. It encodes CASSEVGVFGTEAFF.